The present TCR beta chain was sequenced within a study of blood T cells in healthy people across ages (dated by TCRdb to 2013 to 2016). Some background on the complete study: Template switching captured roughly one uniquely barcoded TCR beta cDNA molecule per two T cells in model experiments. To track age-related changes in TCR beta repertoire diversity, the study relied on deep sequencing normalized with unique cDNA molecular identifiers. Donors were grouped into four age groups: young (average 16 years), middle-aged (39), aged (62) and long-lived (about 82). Donors of different ages were randomly distributed across sequencing lanes to avoid experimental bias. Two additional independent replicas of 1 million unique cDNA reads from the same blood draw were analyzed for two donors (one aged 18 to 30 and one aged 80 or older). What the research found in general, with its limitations: As age increased, observed TCR beta diversity per million T cells dropped in a roughly linear way, and a significant reduction was already evident by age roughly 40. Since profiling was done on bulk unsorted PBMCs, naive and antigen-experienced compartments could not be conclusively compared. A strong correlation was found between observed TCR beta diversity and the percentage of naive T cells measured by flow cytometry. The CMV infection status of donors was not known, potentially confounding age-related changes in expanded clonotypes. Compared with the aged group, more naive CD4+ T cells, fewer expanded clones and increased TCR diversity were shown by the long-lived group, suggesting age selection. Estimates of total diversity from one million sequenced T cells were regarded as lower bounds and underestimates.

Systemically healthy Caucasian individuals from Russia, around 38 in total and aged about 6 to 100 years, were included as donors. Roughly 11 milliliters of peripheral blood were drawn from each donor into EDTA-treated Vacutainer tubes. PBMCs were isolated by Ficoll-Paque density-gradient centrifugation, with at least 7 million obtained per sample. Trizol reagent was used to extract total RNA from the PBMCs, yielding at least 6 micrograms per sample. For every donor, an aliquot of PBMCs went through flow cytometry to measure the percentages of naive CD45RAhigh/CD27high T cells. About this clonotype: The antigen it binds to is not known. The sample holds no much larger clone one base away, and base qualities are not on file.

V is pared back by 7 bases and J by 5 bases, with 12 bases lying between the germline termini. The germline V gene (reference sequence) yields MNHEY for CDR1 and SMNVEV for CDR2. Including cysteine and phenylalanine, the CDR3 has 13 amino acids. The entry retains the CDR3 DNA only, 39 bases that are in frame from base 1. The method behind the library was 5' RACE. Reads for this sample came from an Illumina HiSeq 2500. A second about 6 to 11 cycle PCR used a sample-barcoded 5' primer and a J-beta primer mix. A unique molecular identifier was introduced onto each TCR beta cDNA molecule by a template-switch 5' adaptor carrying 12 random nucleotides. At least 2.5 million CDR3-containing paired-end reads were obtained from each sample. First-strand cDNA synthesis was performed from all RNA using the Mint cDNA synthesis kit, with priming by a TRBC-specific oligonucleotide. Following uracil-DNA glycosylase treatment, all cDNA underwent a first 18-cycle PCR with the universal primers M1SS and BC2_uni_R. Under the source paper's analysis protocol: Each sample was normalized by randomly selecting 1 million high-quality reads, each carrying a distinct molecular identifier. Instead of being binned into consensus sequences, reads with shared molecular identifiers were discarded. MiTCR, with a Q25 quality threshold and the strictest error-elimination algorithm, was used for CDR3 identification, clonotype clustering and error correction. A nonparametric unseen species model with Euler transformation was used to estimate lower-bound total TCR beta diversity. TCRdb ran its own pipeline on the public reads, namely fastp trimming at Q25 and MiXCR clone calling, and kept in-frame beta chains. Every CDR3 protein is listed once, alongside the most common genes and DNA of its rows. TCRdb, not the original authors, processed these V and J calls. In this sample the table shows about 730,000 distinct CDR3 sequences, around 40% of which occur a single time. The ten largest make up 20% to 25% of the sample.

The material sequenced was blood. The TCR originated in a woman aged 60-70 years in good health. The V and J genes are TRBV27 and TRBJ2-1; no D gene is confidently identified. CDR3 protein: CASTRRTDNEQFF. The nucleotide sequence reads as follows: TGTGCCAGCACAAGGCGAACCGACAATGAGCAGTTCTTC.